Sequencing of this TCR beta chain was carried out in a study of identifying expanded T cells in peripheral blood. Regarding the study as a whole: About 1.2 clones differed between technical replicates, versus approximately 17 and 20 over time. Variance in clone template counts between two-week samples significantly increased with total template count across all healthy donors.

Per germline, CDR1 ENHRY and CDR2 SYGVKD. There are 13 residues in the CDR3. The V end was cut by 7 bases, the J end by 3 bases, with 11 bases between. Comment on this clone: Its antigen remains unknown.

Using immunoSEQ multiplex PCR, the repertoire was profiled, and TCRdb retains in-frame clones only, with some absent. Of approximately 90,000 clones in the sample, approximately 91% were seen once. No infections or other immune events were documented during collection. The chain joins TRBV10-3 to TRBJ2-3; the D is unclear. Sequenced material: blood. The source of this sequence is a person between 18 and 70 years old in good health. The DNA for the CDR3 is TGTGCCATCAACCCTGAAGAGACAGATACGCAGTATTTT. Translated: CAINPEETDTQYF.